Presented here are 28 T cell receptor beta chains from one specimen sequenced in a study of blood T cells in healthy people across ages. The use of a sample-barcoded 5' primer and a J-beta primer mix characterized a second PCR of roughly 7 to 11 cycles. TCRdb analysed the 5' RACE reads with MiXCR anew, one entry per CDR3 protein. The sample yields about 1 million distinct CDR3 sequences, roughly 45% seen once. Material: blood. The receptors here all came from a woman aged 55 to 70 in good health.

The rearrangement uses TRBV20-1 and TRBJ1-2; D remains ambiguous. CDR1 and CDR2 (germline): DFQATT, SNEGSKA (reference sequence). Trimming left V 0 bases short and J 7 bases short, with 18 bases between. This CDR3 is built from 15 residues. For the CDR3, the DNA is TGCAGTGCTAGAGATCACGACAAGGGCTGGGGTGGCTACACCTTC. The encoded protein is CSARDHDKGWGGYTF.

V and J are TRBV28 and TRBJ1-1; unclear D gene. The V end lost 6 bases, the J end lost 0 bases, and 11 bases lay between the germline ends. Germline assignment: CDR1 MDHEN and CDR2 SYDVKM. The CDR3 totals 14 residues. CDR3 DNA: TGTGCCAGCAGCAATGACGGATTGAACACTGAAGCTTTCTTT. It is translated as CASSNDGLNTEAFF.

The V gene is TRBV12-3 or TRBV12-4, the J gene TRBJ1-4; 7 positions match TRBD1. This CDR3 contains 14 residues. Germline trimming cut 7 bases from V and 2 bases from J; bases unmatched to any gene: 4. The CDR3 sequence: CASKPGQTNEKLFF. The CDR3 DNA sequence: TGTGCCAGCAAACCGGGACAGACTAATGAAAAACTGTTTTTT.

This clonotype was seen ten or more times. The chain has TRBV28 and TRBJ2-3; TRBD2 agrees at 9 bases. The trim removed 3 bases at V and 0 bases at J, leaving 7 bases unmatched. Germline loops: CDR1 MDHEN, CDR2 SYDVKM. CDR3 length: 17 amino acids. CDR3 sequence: CASSLQTSGGSTDTQYF. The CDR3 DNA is TGTGCCAGCAGTTTGCAGACTAGCGGTGGGAGCACAGATACGCAGTATTTT.

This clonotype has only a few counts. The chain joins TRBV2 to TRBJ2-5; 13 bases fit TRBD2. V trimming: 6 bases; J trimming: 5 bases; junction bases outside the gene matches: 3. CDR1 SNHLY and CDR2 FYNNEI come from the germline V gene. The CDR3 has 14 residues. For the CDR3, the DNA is TGTGCCAGCAGGACGGGACTAGCGGGGGAGACCCAGTACTTC. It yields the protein CASRTGLAGETQYF.

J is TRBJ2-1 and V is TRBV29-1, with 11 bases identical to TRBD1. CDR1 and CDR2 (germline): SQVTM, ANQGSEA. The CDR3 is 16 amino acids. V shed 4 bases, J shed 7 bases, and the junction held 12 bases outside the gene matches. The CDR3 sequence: CSVGAGTGGPRNEQFF. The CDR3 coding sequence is TGCAGCGTTGGCGCCGGGACAGGGGGTCCTCGAAATGAGCAGTTCTTC.

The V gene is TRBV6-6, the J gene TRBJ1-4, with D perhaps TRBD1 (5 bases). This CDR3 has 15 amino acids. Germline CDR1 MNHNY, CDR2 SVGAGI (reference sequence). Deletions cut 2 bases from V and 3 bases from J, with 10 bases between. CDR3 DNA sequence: TGTGCCAGCAGTTACGTCAGGGATCCTAATGAAAAACTGTTTTTT. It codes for CASSYVRDPNEKLFF.

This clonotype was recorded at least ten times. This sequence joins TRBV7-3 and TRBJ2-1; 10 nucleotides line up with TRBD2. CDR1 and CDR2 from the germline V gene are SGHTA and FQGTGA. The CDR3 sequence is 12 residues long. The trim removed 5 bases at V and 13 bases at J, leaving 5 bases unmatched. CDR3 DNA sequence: TGTGCCAGCAGCACCTCTAGCGGGGGACAGTTCTTC. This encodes CASSTSSGGQFF.

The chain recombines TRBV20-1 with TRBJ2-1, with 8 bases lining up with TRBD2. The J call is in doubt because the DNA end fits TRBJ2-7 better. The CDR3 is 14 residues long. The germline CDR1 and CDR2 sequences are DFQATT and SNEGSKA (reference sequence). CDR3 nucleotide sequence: TGCAGTGCTAGATCCGGGAGGGTCTACAATGAGCAGTACTTC. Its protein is CSARSGRVYNEQYF.

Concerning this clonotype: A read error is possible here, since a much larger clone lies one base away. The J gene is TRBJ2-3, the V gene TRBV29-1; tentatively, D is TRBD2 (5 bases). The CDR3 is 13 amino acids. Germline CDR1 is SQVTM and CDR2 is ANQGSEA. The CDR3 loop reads CSGEDSGTDRQYF. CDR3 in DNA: TGCAGCGGCGAGGACTCTGGCACAGATAGGCAGTATTTT.

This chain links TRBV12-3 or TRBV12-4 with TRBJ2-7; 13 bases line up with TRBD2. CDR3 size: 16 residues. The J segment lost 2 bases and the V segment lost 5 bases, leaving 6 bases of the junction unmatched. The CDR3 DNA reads TGTGCCAGCAGTGGAGGACTAGCGGGAGCTACCTACGAGCAGTACTTC. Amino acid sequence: CASSGGLAGATYEQYF.

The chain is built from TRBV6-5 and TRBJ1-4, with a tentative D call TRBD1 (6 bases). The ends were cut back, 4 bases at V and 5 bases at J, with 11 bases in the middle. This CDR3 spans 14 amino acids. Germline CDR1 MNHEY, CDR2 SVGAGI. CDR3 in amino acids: CASSFRQGNEKLFF. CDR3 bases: TGTGCCAGCAGTTTCCGTCAGGGGAATGAAAAACTGTTTTTT.

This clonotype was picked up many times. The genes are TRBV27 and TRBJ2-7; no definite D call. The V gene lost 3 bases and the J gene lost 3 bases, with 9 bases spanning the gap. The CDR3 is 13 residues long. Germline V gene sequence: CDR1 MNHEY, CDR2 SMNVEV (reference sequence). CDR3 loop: CASSLEVGYEQYF. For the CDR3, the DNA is TGTGCCAGCAGTTTGGAAGTAGGCTACGAGCAGTACTTC.

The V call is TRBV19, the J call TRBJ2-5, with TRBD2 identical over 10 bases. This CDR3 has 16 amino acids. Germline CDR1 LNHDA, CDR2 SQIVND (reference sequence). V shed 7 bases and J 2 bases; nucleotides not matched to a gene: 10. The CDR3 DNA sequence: TGTGCCAGTACCCCCTCGGGACTAGCGCGGCAAGAGACCCAGTACTTC. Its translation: CASTPSGLARQETQYF.

CDR3 protein: CSARETQWGETQYF. The CDR3 nucleotides read TGCAGTGCTAGAGAAACCCAGTGGGGGGAGACCCAGTACTTC. The J gene is TRBJ2-7, the V gene TRBV20-1; D is perhaps TRBD1 or TRBD2 (5 bases each). The J call is doubtful: the DNA matches TRBJ2-5 better. Per germline, CDR1 DFQATT and CDR2 SNEGSKA (reference sequence). This CDR3 has 14 amino acids.

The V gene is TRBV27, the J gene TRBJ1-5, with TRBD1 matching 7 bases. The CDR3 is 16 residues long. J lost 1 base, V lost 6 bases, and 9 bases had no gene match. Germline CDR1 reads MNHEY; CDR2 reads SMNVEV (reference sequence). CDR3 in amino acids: CASRPQGGWSNQPQHF. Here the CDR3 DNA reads TGTGCCAGCAGGCCCCAAGGGGGCTGGAGCAATCAGCCCCAGCATTTT.

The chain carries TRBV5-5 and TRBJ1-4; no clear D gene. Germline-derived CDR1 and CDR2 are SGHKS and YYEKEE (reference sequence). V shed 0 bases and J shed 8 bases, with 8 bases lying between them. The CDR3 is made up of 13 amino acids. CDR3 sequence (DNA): TGTGCCAGCAGCTTGGGTATGGCGGAAAAACTGTTTTTT. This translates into CASSLGMAEKLFF.

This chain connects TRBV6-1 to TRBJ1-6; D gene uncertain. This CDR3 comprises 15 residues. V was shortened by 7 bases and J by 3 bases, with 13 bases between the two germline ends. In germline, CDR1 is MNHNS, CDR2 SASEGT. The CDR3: CASITVRHYNSPLHF. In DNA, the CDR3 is TGTGCCAGCATCACAGTCCGACACTATAATTCACCCCTCCACTTT.

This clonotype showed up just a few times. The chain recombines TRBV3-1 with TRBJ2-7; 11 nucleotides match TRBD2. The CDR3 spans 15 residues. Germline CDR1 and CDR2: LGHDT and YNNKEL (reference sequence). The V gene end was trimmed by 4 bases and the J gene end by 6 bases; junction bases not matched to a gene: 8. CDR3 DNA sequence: TGTGCCAGCAGCCGTGTACTAGCGGGAGAGAGCGAGCAGTACTTC. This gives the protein CASSRVLAGESEQYF.

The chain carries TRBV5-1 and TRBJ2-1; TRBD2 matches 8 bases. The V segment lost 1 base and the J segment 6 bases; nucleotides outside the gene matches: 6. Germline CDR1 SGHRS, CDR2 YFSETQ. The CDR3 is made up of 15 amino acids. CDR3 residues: CASSLSQREFNEQFF. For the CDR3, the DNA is TGCGCCAGCAGCTTGAGCCAGCGGGAGTTCAATGAGCAGTTCTTC.

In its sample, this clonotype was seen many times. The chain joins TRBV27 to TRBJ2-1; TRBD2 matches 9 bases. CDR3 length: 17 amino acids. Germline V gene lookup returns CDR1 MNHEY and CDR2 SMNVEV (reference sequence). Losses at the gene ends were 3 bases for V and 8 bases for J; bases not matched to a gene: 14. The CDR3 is CASSFLMAGGNEYEQFF. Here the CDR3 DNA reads TGTGCCAGCAGTTTTCTAATGGCGGGAGGGAATGAATATGAGCAGTTCTTC.

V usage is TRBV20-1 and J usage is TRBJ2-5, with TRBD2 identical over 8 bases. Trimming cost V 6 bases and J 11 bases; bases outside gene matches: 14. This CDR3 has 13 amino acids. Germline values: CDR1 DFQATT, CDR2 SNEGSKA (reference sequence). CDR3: CSAGTGGVNEQYF. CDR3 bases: TGCAGTGCGGGGACGGGAGGGGTCAATGAGCAGTACTTC.

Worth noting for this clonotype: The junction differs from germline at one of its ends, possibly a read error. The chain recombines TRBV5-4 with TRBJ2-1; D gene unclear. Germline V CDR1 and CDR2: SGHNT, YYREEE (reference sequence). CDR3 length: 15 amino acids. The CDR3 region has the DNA TGTGCCAGCGGCTTGCCGCGGCGTTCGGACAATGAGCAGTTCTTC. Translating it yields CASGLPRRSDNEQFF.

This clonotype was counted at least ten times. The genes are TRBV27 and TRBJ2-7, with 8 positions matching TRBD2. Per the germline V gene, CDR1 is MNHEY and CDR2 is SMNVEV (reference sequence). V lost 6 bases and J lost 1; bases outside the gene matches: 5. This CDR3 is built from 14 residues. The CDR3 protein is CASSLAGPSYEQYF. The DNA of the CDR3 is TGTGCCAGCAGCTTAGCGGGACCTTCCTACGAGCAGTACTTC.

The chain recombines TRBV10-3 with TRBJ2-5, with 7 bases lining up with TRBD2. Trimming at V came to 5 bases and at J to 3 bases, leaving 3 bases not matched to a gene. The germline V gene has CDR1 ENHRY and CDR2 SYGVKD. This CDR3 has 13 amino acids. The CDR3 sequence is CAISQAGKETQYF. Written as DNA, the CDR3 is TGTGCCATCAGTCAAGCGGGAAAAGAGACCCAGTACTTC.

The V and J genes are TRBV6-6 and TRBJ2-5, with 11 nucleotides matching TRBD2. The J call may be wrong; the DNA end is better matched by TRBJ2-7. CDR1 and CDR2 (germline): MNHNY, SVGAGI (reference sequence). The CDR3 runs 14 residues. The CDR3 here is CASSRLAGTHEQYF. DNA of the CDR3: TGTGCCAGCAGTCGACTAGCGGGGACTCACGAGCAGTACTTC.

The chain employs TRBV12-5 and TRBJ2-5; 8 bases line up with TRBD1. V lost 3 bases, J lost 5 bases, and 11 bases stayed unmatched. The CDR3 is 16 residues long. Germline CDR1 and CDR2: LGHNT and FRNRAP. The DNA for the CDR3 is TGTGCTAGTGGTTTCCGCCTAGGACAGGGCGGGGAGACCCAGTACTTC. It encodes CASGFRLGQGGETQYF.

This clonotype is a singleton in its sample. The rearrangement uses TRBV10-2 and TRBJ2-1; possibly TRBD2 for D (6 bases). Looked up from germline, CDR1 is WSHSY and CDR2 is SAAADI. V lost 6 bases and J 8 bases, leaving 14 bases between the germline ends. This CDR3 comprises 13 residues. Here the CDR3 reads CASREGPGDEQFF. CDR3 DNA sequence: TGCGCCAGCAGGGAGGGACCGGGCGATGAGCAGTTCTTC.